Listed below are T cell receptor beta chains from one sample, sequenced in a study of shared clonotypes between healthy human individuals. TCRdb's table, derived via immunoSEQ multiplex PCR, lists solely in-frame clones and lacks some. This sample yields about 2 million clones, of which 90% to 95% are seen a single time; 0.1% to 0.15% belongs to the top ten. The source material was naive CD4+ T cells sorted from blood. These receptors all stem from a man aged 18 to 30 in good health. The CDR3 runs from the conserved cysteine through the conserved F or W. Each record gives: clone size, J gene, V gene, D gene, CDR3 DNA, CDR3 protein. D genes are given only for firm matches. The size field is filled for only some rows; it gives once, few, many or a size class.

.	TRBJ2-7	TRBV4-1	.	TGCGCCAGCAGCCAAGAACCTAGCTCCTACGAGCAGTACTTC	CASSQEPSSYEQYF
.	TRBJ1-4	TRBV9	.	TGTGCCAGCAGCGTAGCAGGGTCCAATGAAAAACTGTTTTTT	CASSVAGSNEKLFF
.	TRBJ2-1	TRBV5-6	.	TGTGCCAGCAGCTCACACAAACGGACAAGCTACAATGAGCAGTTCTTC	CASSSHKRTSYNEQFF
.	TRBJ2-7	TRBV6-5	.	TGTGCCAGCAGTTACTCGACAGGGAGGCTCTACGAGCAGTACTTC	CASSYSTGRLYEQYF
.	TRBJ1-6	TRBV18	.	TGTGCCAGCTCCCCCGGATCACCCCTCCACTTT	CASSPGSPLHF
.	TRBJ1-1	TRBV2	.	TGTGCCAGCAGTGAACAGCAGAACACTGAAGCTTTCTTT	CASSEQQNTEAFF
.	TRBJ2-7	TRBV6-1	TRBD1	TGTGCCAGCGGGTCCCGGGACAGGGGACACTACGAGCAGTACTTC	CASGSRDRGHYEQYF
.	TRBJ1-4	TRBV29-1	.	TGCAGCGTAGTAAGACAGGAGCGGGGGGAAAAACTGTTTTTT	CSVVRQERGEKLFF
few	TRBJ2-5	TRBV5-8	.	TGTGCCAGCAGCTTGTCCTCTGGTCACCTAGAGACCCAGTACTTC	CASSLSSGHLETQYF
.	TRBJ1-2	TRBV19	.	TGTGCCAGTAGACCGGACGGGAGGCTAGGGGGCTACACCTTC	CASRPDGRLGGYTF
.	TRBJ2-1	TRBV5-1	TRBD2	TGCGCCAGCAGCGGCGGGAGCGAGCAGTTCTTC	CASSGGSEQFF
.	TRBJ2-2	TRBV4-3	.	TGCGCCAGCAGCCAAGATTTTATGGCCGGGGAGCTGTTTTTT	CASSQDFMAGELFF
.	TRBJ1-6	TRBV27	TRBD1	TGTGCCAGCAGTTTATGGGCAGGGGGGGCCCTTACGGCACCCCTCCACTTT	CASSLWAGGALTAPLHF
.	TRBJ1-4	TRBV2	.	TGTGCCAGCAGCCCCGACAGGCTGCAACTGTTTTTT	CASSPDRLQLFF
.	TRBJ2-7	TRBV7-2	.	TGTGCCAGCAGCCCCCAACAGGGTAGCTCCTACGAGCAGTACTTC	CASSPQQGSSYEQYF
.	TRBJ2-7	TRBV19	.	TGTGCCAGTGCCCGGGACATCTCCTACGAGCAGTACTTC	CASARDISYEQYF
.	TRBJ2-7	TRBV23-1	TRBD1	TGCGCCAGGTCCGGGGACAGGGAATCTTACGAGCAGTACTTC	CARSGDRESYEQYF
.	TRBJ1-2	TRBV7-2	TRBD1	TGTGCCAGCAGCAAGGACAGGGAAGACTATGGCTACACCTTC	CASSKDREDYGYTF
.	TRBJ2-7	TRBV6-5	TRBD2	TGTGCCAGCAGTATGGGGGGGAAGAGCTACGAGCAGTACTTC	CASSMGGKSYEQYF
.	TRBJ1-4	TRBV12-1	.	TGTGCCAGCAGCTCCTGGATTGAAAAACTGTTTTTT	CASSSWIEKLFF
.	TRBJ2-7	TRBV7-2	.	TGTGCCAGCAGCTTCCCGGACAAACGGTTGCACTTC	CASSFPDKRLHF
.	TRBJ1-1	TRBV7-2	TRBD1	TGTGCCAGCAGCGCGCGGGACAGGGTGAACACTGAAGCTTTCTTT	CASSARDRVNTEAFF